Below, 16 T cell receptor beta chains from the same sample are listed, as sequenced in a study of T-cell reconstitution after alpha-beta-depleted transplantation in children. Unique molecular identifiers were incorporated when the TCRbeta library was constructed. TCRdb fed the PCR reads into MiXCR, producing one record per CDR3 protein. The data show over 200,000 distinct CDR3 sequences, around 7.7% seen once. Sequenced material: PBMCs, mostly from graft donor cells, taken 360 days after TCRalphabeta/CD19-depleted stem cell transplant. All receptors come from a male patient between 2 and 15 years old who had a stem cell transplant for acute myeloid leukemia, so the T cells may come from the graft donor.

This clonotype came up many times. The V gene is TRBV20-1, the J gene TRBJ2-1; D is ambiguous. Germline CDR1 reads DFQATT; CDR2 reads SNEGSKA (reference sequence). The CDR3 is made up of 11 amino acids. The V end lost 1 base, the J end lost 7 bases, and 5 bases lay between the germline ends. CDR3 nucleotide sequence: TGCAGTGCTAGAGTCGAGAATGAGCAGTTCTTC. This codes for CSARVENEQFF.

This clonotype has just a few counts. The chain carries TRBV5-1 and TRBJ2-5, with a weak D call TRBD1 (5 bases). Trimming took off 0 bases at V and 2 bases at J, with 11 bases between the two ends. CDR1 SGHRS and CDR2 YFSETQ come from the germline V gene. The CDR3 sequence is 15 residues long. The CDR3 is CASSLVPGIQETQYF. The CDR3 DNA follows: TGCGCCAGCAGCTTGGTGCCAGGGATACAAGAGACCCAGTACTTC.

The chain joins TRBV7-3 to TRBJ2-1; no firm D call. This CDR3 has 12 residues. V lost 2 bases, J lost 7 bases, and 6 bases lay in between. Germline lookup yields CDR1 SGHTA and CDR2 FQGTGA. The CDR3 DNA is TGTGCCAGCAGCTTAGGGGAAAATGAGCAGTTCTTC. Translated: CASSLGENEQFF.

In this sample, this clonotype turned up a few times. The rearrangement joins TRBV7-6 to TRBJ2-3, with 7 bases matching TRBD1. Germline-derived CDR1 and CDR2 are SGHVS and FNYEAQ. Trimming cost V 2 bases and J 2 bases; bases outside gene matches: 7. The CDR3 is 16 residues long. Here the CDR3 DNA reads TGTGCCAGCAGCTTATACCGGGACAGAGACACAGATACGCAGTATTTT. Protein: CASSLYRDRDTDTQYF.

In its sample, this clonotype was seen a few times. V is TRBV4-2 and J is TRBJ1-5; D unclear. V lost 0 bases to trimming and J lost 3 bases, with 9 bases between them. Germline V gene data show CDR1 as LGHNA and CDR2 as YNFKEQ. The CDR3 runs 15 residues. Here the CDR3 DNA reads TGTGCCAGCAGCCAAGAGGAACAGTACAATCAGCCCCAGCATTTT. It codes for CASSQEEQYNQPQHF.

This clonotype was found a few times. The gene calls are TRBV15 and TRBJ2-5; D ambiguous. There are 14 residues in the CDR3. Germline CDR1 LNHNV, CDR2 YYDKDF (reference sequence). V lost 0 bases to trimming and J lost 1 base, with 6 bases between them. The CDR3 DNA is TGTGCCACCAGCAGAGATGTGACCCAAGAGACCCAGTACTTC. This codes for CATSRDVTQETQYF.

The rearrangement links TRBV20-1 to TRBJ2-5; D call uncertain. V shed 3 bases and J shed 3 bases, with 8 bases lying between them. The CDR3 runs to 12 residues. Germline V lookup: CDR1 DFQATT, CDR2 SNEGSKA (reference sequence). CDR3 sequence reads: CSARGWEETQYF. CDR3 in DNA: TGCAGTGCTAGGGGGTGGGAAGAGACCCAGTACTTC.

This clonotype appeared a few times. The chain employs TRBV7-9 and TRBJ2-7; 9 bases are shared with TRBD2. The CDR3 runs 13 residues. After removal of 3 bases from V and 7 bases from J, the junction contained 4 bases not matched to a gene. Germline assignment: CDR1 SEHNR and CDR2 FQNEAQ (reference sequence). This chain's CDR3 is CASSLAGGREQYF. The DNA for the CDR3 is TGTGCCAGCAGCTTGGCGGGAGGGCGTGAGCAGTACTTC.

The sample holds many counts of this clonotype. The chain links TRBV12-3 or TRBV12-4 to TRBJ1-5, with D possibly TRBD1 on 5 matching bases. Deletions cut 0 bases from V and 5 bases from J, with 11 bases between. This CDR3 is 15 amino acids long. The CDR3 bases are TGTGCCAGCAGTTTAGCGGCCAGGGTCCATCAGCCCCAGCATTTT. Translation: CASSLAARVHQPQHF.

Many counts were recorded for this clonotype. This chain links TRBV15 with TRBJ1-5, with unresolved D. V lost 0 bases and J 0 bases, leaving 9 bases between the germline ends. The CDR3 has 16 amino acids. From germline, CDR1 is LNHNV and CDR2 YYDKDF (reference sequence). CDR3 region: CATSRDREFSNQPQHF. The CDR3 region has the DNA TGTGCCACCAGCAGAGATCGGGAGTTTAGCAATCAGCCCCAGCATTTT.

The genes are TRBV20-1 and TRBJ2-1; unclear D gene. Germline-derived CDR1 and CDR2 are DFQATT and SNEGSKA (reference sequence). V shed 1 base and J shed 4 bases, with 2 bases lying between them. The CDR3 extends over 11 amino acids. CDR3 bases: TGCAGTGCTAGAGTGTACAATGAGCAGTTCTTC. Translation: CSARVYNEQFF.

This clonotype was detected a few times. The DNA for the CDR3 is TGTGCCAGCAGTCCCGGACTAGCGGGGCGGGGAACTCCCTACGAGCAGTACGTC. Its protein is CASSPGLAGRGTPYEQYV. V usage is TRBV6-1 and J usage is TRBJ2-7; 12 bases agree with TRBD2. V shed 5 bases, J shed 2 bases, and the junction held 13 bases outside the gene matches. There are 18 residues in the CDR3. Germline CDR1 MNHNS, CDR2 SASEGT.

V is TRBV29-1 and J is TRBJ2-7; 13 nucleotides line up with TRBD2. With V trimmed by 7 bases and J by 3 bases, 6 bases remained unmatched. This CDR3 spans 14 amino acids. The germline V gene has CDR1 SQVTM and CDR2 ANQGSEA. The chain's CDR3 is CSAKGLAGVYEQYF. Written as DNA, the CDR3 is TGCAGCGCTAAAGGACTAGCGGGAGTCTACGAGCAGTACTTC.

The sample holds a few counts of this clonotype. The chain has TRBV7-8 and TRBJ1-5; D remains unclear. The CDR3 spans 14 residues. Between the trimmed V and J ends, which lost 1 base and 11 bases, there was a span of 15 bases. Looked up from germline, CDR1 is SGHVS and CDR2 is FQNEAQ. The CDR3 reads CASSLGGEGSAQHF. The CDR3 region has the DNA TGTGCCAGCAGCTTAGGAGGCGAGGGATCAGCCCAGCATTTT.

This clonotype occurred many times. The chain carries TRBV4-3 and TRBJ2-5, with 7 bases that match TRBD2. The CDR3 is 14 amino acids. Germline-derived CDR1 and CDR2 are LGHNA and YSLEER. Trimming took 1 base from V and 3 from J; bases not matched to a gene: 2. CDR3: CASSQASGEETQYF. CDR3 in DNA: TGCGCCAGCAGCCAAGCTAGCGGTGAAGAGACCCAGTACTTC.

On this clonotype itself: This likely comes from a read error, as the CDR3 has no conserved phenylalanine or tryptophan at its end. V gene TRBV5-1 combines with J gene TRBJ2-1; possible D gene TRBD2, 6 bases. The CDR3 is made up of 15 amino acids. V lost 0 bases and J lost 2, with 9 bases in between. CDR1 is SGHRS, CDR2 YFSETQ, per germline. The CDR3 bases are TGCGCCAGCAGCTTGGTCCGGGGGACCTACAATGAGCAGTTCTAC. It codes for CASSLVRGTYNEQFY.